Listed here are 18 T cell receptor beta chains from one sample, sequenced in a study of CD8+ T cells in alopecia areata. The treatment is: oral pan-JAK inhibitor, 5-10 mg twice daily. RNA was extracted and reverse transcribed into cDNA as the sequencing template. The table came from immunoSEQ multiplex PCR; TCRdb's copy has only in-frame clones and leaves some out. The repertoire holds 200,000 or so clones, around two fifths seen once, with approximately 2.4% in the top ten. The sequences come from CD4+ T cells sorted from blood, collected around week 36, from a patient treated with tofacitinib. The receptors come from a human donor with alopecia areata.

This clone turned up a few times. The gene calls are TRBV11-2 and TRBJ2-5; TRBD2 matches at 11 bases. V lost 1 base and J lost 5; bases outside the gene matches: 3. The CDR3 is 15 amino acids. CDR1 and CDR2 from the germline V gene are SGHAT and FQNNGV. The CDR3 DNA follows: TGTGCCAGCAGCTTAGTGGCTAGCGGGAGGGAGACCCAGTACTTC. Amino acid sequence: CASSLVASGRETQYF.

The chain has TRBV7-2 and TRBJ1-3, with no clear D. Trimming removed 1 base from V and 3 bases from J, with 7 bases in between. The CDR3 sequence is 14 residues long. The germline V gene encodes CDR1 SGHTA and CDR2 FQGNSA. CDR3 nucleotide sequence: TGTGCCAGCAGCTTAGACACATTTGGAAACACCATATATTTT. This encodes CASSLDTFGNTIYF.

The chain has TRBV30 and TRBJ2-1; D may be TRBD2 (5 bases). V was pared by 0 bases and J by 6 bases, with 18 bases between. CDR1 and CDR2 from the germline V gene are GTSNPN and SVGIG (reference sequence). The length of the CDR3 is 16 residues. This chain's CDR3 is CAWSVPRASSLNEQFF. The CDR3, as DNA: TGTGCCTGGAGTGTACCAAGGGCTAGCTCCCTCAATGAGCAGTTCTTC.

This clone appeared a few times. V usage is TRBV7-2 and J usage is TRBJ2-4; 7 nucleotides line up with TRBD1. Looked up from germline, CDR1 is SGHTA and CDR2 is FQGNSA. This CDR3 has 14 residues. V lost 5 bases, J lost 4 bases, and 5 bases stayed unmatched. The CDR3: CASSQDRVKNIQYF. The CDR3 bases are TGTGCCAGCAGCCAAGACAGGGTGAAAAACATTCAGTACTTC.

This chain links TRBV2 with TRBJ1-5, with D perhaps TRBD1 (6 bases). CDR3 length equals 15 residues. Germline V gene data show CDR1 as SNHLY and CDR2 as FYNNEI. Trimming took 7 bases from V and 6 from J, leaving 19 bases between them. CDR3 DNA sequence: TGTGCCAGCACCCGTGGACAGAAGATAGGTCAGCCCCAGCATTTT. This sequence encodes CASTRGQKIGQPQHF.

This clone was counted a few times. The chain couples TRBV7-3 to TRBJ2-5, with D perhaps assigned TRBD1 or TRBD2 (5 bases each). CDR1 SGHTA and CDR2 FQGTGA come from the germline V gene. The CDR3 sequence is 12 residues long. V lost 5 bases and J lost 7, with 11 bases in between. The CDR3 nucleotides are TGTGCCAGCAGCCGGGACGAACGGACCCAGTACTTC. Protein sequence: CASSRDERTQYF. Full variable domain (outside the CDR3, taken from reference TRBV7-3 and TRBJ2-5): GAGVSQTPSNKVTEKGKYVELRCDPISGHTALYWYRQSLGQGPEFLIYFQGTGAADDSGLPNDRFFAVRPEGSVSTLKIQRTERGDSAVYLCASSRDERTQYFGPGTRLLVL.

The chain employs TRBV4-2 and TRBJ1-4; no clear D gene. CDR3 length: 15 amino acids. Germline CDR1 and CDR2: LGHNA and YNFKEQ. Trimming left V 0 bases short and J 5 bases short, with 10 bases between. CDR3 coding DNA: TGTGCCAGCAGCCAAGATCGAGGGTTGAATGAAAAACTGTTTTTT. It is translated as CASSQDRGLNEKLFF.

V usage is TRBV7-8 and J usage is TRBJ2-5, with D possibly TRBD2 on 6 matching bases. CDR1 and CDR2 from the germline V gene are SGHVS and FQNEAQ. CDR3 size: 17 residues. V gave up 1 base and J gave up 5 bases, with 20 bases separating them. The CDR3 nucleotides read TGTGCCAGCAGCTTAGGGGGGGTTCAGGGACTCCACGAGACCCAGTACTTC. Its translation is CASSLGGVQGLHETQYF.

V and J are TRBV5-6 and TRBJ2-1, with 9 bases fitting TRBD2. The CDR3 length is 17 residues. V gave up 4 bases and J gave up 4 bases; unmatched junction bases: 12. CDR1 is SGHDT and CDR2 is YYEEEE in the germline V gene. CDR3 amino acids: CASSLLAGARLYNEQFF. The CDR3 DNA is TGTGCCAGCAGCCTACTAGCGGGCGCACGTCTATACAATGAGCAGTTCTTC.

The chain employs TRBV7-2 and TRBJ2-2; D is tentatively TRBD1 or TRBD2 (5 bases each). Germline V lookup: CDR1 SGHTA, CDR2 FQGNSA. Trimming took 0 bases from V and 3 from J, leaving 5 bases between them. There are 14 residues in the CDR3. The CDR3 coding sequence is TGTGCCAGCAGCTTAGCGGGGGACACCGGGGAGCTGTTTTTT. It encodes CASSLAGDTGELFF.

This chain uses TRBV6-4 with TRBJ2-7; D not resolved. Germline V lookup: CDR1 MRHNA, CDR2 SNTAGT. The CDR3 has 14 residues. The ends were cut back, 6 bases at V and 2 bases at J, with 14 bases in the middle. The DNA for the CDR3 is TGTGCCAGCAGCTGCAGCCGAATCACCTACGAGCAGTACTTC. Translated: CASSCSRITYEQYF.

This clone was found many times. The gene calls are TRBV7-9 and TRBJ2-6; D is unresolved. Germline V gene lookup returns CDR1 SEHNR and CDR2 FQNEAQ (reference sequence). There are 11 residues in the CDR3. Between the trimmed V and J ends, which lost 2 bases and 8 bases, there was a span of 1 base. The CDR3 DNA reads TGTGCCAGCAGCTTATCCAACGTCCTGACTTTC. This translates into CASSLSNVLTF.

The CDR3 spells CASSGGGWRGYGYTF. CDR3 nucleotides: TGTGCCAGCAGCGGCGGTGGGTGGCGGGGCTATGGCTACACCTTC. The rearrangement links TRBV9 to TRBJ1-2, with D unresolved. Germline loops: CDR1 SGDLS, CDR2 YYNGEE. V lost 3 bases, J lost 4 bases, and 16 bases lay in between. CDR3 length: 15 amino acids.

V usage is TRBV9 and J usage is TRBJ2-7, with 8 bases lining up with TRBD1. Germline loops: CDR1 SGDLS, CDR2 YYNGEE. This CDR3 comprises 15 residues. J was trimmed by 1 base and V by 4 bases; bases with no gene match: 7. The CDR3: CASSNGQGGSYEQYF. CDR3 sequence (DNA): TGTGCCAGCAGCAACGGACAGGGAGGATCCTACGAGCAGTACTTC.

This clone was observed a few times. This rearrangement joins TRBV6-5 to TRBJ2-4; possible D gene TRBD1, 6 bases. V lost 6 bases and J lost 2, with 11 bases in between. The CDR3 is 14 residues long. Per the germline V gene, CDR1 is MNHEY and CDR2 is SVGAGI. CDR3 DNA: TGTGCCAGCAGAGCGGACAGCACCAAAAACATTCAGTACTTC. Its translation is CASRADSTKNIQYF.

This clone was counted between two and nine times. This CDR3 reads CSVVKRVKLETQYF. The CDR3 DNA sequence: TGCAGCGTTGTTAAACGGGTCAAGCTGGAGACCCAGTACTTC. The chain uses TRBV29-1 and TRBJ2-5; D not certain. The germline V and J ends were trimmed by 4 bases and 5 bases, with 17 bases remaining between them. The CDR3 contains 14 residues. CDR1 and CDR2 (germline): SQVTM, ANQGSEA.

The CDR3 coding sequence is TGTGCCACCATACCCTCTCGGGCCACCGGGGAGCTGTTTTTT. Its protein product is CATIPSRATGELFF. This chain uses TRBV18 with TRBJ2-2; no firm D call. V lost 10 bases and J lost 4, with 16 bases in between. Germline V CDR1 and CDR2: KGHSH, LQKENI. This CDR3 is 14 amino acids long.

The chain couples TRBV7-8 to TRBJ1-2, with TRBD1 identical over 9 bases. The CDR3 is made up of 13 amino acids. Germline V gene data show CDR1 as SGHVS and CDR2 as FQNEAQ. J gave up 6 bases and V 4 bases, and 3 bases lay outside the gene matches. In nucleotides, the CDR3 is TGTGCCAGCAGCTCCGGACAGGGGAATGGCTACACCTTC. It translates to CASSSGQGNGYTF.